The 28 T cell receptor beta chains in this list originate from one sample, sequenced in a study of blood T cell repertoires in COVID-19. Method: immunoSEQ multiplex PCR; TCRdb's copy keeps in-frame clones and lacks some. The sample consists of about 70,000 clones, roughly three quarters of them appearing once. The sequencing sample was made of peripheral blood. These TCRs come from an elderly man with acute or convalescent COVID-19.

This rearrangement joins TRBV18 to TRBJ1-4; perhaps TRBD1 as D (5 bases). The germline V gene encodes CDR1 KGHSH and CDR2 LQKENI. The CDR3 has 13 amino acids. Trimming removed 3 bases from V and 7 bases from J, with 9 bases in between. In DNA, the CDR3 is TGTGCCAGCTCACCGTTTCAGGGTGAAAAACTGTTTTTT. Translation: CASSPFQGEKLFF.

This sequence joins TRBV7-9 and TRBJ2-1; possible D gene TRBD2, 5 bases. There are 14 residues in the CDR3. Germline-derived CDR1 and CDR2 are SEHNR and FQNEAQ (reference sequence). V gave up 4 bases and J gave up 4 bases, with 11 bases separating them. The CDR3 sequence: CASSSTGNYNEQFF. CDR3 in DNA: TGTGCCAGCAGCTCTACCGGGAATTACAATGAGCAGTTCTTC.

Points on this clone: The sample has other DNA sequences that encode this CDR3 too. The chain's CDR3 is CASSQAPQGDEQYF. CDR3 DNA: TGCGCCAGCAGCCAAGCTCCCCAGGGGGACGAGCAGTACTTC. The chain uses TRBV4-3 and TRBJ2-7; 7 bases agree with TRBD1. The V gene end was trimmed by 1 base and the J gene end by 5 bases; junction bases not matched to a gene: 5. Germline CDR1 reads LGHNA; CDR2 reads YSLEER. This CDR3 comprises 14 residues.

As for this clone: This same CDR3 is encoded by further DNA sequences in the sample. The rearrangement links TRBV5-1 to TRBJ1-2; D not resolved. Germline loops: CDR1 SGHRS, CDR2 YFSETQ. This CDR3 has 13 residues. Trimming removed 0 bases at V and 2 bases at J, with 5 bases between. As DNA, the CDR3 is TGCGCCAGCAGCTTGGCACAGAACTATGGCTACACCTTC. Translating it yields CASSLAQNYGYTF.

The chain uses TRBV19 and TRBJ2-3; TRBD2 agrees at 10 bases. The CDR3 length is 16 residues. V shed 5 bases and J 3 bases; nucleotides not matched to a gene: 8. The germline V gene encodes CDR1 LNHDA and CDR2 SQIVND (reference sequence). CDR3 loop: CASSGGAGGPTDTQYF. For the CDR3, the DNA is TGTGCCAGTAGTGGGGGAGCGGGGGGGCCTACAGATACGCAGTATTTT.

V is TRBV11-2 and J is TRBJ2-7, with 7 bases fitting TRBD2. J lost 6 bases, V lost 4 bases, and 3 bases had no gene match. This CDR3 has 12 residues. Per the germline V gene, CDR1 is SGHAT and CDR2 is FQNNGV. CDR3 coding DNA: TGTGCCAGCAGCTCTCCGGGGGGCGAGCAGTACTTC. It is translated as CASSSPGGEQYF.

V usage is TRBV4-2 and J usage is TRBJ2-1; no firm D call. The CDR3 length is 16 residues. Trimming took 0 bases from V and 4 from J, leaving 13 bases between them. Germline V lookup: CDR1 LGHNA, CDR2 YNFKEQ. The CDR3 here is CASSQDPEAPYNEQFF. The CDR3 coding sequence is TGTGCCAGCAGCCAAGATCCCGAGGCTCCTTACAATGAGCAGTTCTTC.

CDR3 residues: CASSLGHLDAHEQYF. The CDR3, as DNA: TGTGCCAGCAGCTTAGGACACCTCGATGCGCACGAGCAGTACTTC. The V call is TRBV11-3, the J call TRBJ2-7, with D hard to call. V shed 1 base and J shed 5 bases, with 15 bases lying between them. In germline, CDR1 is SGHNT, CDR2 YENEEA. The CDR3 sequence is 15 residues long.

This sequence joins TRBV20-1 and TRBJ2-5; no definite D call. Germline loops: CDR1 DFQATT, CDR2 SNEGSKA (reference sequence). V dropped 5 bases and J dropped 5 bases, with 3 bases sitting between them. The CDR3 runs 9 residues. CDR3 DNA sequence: TGCAGTGCTCTCGAGACCCAGTACTTC. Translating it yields CSALETQYF.

The CDR3 coding sequence is TGCACCAGCACCGTCTGGCGGGGGTCTTACAATGAGCAGTTCTTC. This gives the protein CTSTVWRGSYNEQFF. V gene TRBV1 combines with J gene TRBJ2-1; TRBD2, the D gene given by the table, was not confirmed from the DNA. TRBV1 is classified as a pseudogene. CDR3 length: 15 amino acids.

Here the CDR3 DNA reads TGTGCCTGGAAAATAACAGAGAACACTGAAGCTTTCTTT. Encoded protein: CAWKITENTEAFF. The chain is built from TRBV30 and TRBJ1-1; D remains unclear. The CDR3 extends over 13 amino acids. CDR1 GTSNPN and CDR2 SVGIG come from the germline V gene (reference sequence). V was clipped by 4 bases and J by 1 base, with 10 bases between them.

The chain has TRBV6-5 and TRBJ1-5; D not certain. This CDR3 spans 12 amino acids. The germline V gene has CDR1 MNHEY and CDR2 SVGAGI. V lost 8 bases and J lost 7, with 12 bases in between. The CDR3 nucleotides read TGTGCCAGCTTTTCAACGGGGCAGCCCCAGCATTTT. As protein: CASFSTGQPQHF.

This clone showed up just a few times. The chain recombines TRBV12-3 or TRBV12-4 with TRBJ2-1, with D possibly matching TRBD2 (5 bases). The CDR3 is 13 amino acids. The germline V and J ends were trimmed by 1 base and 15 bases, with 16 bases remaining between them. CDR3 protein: CASSLGLAETRFF. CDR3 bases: TGTGCCAGCAGTTTAGGTCTAGCTGAGACTCGGTTCTTC.

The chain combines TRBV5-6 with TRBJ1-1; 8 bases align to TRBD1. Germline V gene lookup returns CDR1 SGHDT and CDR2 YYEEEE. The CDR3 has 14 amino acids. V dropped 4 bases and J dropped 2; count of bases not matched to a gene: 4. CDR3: CASSQGAPNTEAFF. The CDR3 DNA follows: TGTGCCAGCAGCCAGGGGGCGCCCAACACTGAAGCTTTCTTT.

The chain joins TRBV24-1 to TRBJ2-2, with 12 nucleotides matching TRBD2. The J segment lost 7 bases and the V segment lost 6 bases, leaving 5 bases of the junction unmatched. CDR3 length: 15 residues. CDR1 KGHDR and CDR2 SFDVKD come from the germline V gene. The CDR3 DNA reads TGTGCCACCAGTCAGACTAGCGGGAGAATCGGGGAGCTGTTTTTT. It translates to CATSQTSGRIGELFF.

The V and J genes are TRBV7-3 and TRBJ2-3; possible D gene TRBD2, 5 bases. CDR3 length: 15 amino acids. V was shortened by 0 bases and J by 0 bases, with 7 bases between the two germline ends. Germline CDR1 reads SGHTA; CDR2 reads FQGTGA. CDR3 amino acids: CASSLTGVSTDTQYF. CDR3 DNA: TGTGCCAGCAGCTTAACCGGGGTTAGCACAGATACGCAGTATTTT.

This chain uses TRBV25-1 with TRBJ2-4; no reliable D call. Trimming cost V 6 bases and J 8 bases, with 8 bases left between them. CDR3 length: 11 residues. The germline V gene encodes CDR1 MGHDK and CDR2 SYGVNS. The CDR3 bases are TGTGCCAGCAGCCTAGGAGACATTCAGTACTTC. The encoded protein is CASSLGDIQYF.

The CDR3 nucleotides are TGTGCCAGCAGCCCGTACACCGGGGAGCTGTTTTTT. This gives the protein CASSPYTGELFF. The chain has TRBV28 and TRBJ2-2; D ambiguous. The V end was cut by 6 bases, the J end by 3 bases, with 5 bases between. CDR3 length equals 12 residues. Germline V gives CDR1 MDHEN, CDR2 SYDVKM.

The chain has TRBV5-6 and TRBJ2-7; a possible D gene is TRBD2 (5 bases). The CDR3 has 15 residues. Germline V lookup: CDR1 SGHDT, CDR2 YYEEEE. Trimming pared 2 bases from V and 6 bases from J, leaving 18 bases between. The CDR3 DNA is TGTGCCAGCAGCTTCTCTCCCGGGGAGTTTGCCGAGCAGTACTTC. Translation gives CASSFSPGEFAEQYF.

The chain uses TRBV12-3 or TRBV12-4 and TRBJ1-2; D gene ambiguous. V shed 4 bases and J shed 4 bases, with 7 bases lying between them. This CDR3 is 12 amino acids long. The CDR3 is CASSSVGYGYTF. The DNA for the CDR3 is TGTGCCAGCAGTTCGGTCGGCTATGGCTACACCTTC.

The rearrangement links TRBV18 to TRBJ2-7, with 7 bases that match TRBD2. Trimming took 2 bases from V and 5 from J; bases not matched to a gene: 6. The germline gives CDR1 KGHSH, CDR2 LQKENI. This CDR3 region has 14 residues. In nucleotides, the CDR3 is TGTGCCAGCTCACCAATCCGGGAGGTCCACGAGCAGTACTTC. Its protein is CASSPIREVHEQYF.

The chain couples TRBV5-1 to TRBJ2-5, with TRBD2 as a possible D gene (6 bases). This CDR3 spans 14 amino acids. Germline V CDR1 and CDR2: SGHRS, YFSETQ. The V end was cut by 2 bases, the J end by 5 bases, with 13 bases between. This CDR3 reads CASSLGLSGETQYF. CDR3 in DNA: TGCGCCAGCAGCTTAGGACTTAGCGGTGAGACCCAGTACTTC.

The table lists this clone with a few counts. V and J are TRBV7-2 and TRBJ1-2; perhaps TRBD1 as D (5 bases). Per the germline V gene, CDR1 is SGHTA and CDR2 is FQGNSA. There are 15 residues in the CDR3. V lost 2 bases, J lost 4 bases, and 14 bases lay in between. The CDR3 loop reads CASSLSDWGRYGYTF. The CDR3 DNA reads TGTGCCAGCAGCTTAAGTGACTGGGGCCGCTATGGCTACACCTTC.

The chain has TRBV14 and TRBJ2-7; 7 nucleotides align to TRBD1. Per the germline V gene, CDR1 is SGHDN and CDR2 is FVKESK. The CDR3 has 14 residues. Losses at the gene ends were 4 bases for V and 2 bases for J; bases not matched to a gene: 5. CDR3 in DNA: TGTGCCAGCAGCCCTAGGGGGCCCACCTACGAGCAGTACTTC. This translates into CASSPRGPTYEQYF.

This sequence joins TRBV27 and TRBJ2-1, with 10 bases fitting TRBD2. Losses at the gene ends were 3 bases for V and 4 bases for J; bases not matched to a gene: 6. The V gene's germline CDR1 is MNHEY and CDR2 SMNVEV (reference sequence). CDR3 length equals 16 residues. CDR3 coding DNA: TGTGCCAGCAGTTTTCTGACTAGCGGGCCGTACAATGAGCAGTTCTTC. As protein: CASSFLTSGPYNEQFF.

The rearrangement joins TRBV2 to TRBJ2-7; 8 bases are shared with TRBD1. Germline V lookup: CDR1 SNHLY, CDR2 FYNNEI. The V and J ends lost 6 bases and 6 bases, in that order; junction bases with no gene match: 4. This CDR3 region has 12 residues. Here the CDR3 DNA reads TGTGCCAGCAGCGGGACAGGACTCGAGCAGTACTTC. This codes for CASSGTGLEQYF.

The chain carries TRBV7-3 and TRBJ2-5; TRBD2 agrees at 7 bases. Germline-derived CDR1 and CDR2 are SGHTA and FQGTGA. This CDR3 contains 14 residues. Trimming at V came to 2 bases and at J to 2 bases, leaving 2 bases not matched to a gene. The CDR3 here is CASSLGAGQETQYF. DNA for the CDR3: TGTGCCAGCAGCTTAGGAGCGGGGCAAGAGACCCAGTACTTC.

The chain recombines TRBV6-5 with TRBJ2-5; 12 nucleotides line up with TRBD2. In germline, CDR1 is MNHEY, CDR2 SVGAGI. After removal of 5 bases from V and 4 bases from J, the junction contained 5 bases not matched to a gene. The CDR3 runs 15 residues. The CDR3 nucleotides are TGTGCCAGCAGTCTAGCGGGAGGGCGGGGAGAGACCCAGTACTTC. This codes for CASSLAGGRGETQYF.